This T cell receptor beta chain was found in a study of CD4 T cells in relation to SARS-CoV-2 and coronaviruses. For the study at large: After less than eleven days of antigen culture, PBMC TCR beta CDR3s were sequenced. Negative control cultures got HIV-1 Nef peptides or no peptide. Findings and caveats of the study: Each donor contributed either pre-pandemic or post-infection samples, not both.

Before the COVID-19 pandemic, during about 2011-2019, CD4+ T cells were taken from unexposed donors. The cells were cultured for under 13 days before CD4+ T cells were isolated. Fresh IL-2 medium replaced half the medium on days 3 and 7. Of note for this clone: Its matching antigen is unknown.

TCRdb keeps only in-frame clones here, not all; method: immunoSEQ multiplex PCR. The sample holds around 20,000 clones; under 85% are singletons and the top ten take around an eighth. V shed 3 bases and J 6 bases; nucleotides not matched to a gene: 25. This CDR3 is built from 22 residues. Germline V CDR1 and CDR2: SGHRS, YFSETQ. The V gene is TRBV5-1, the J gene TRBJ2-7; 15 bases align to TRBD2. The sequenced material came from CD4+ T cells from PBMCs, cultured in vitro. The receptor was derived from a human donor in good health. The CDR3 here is CASSYIGLGGLAGGMGLGEQYF. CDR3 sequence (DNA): TGCGCCAGCAGCTACATTGGTCTCGGGGGACTAGCGGGAGGAATGGGGCTGGGCGAGCAGTACTTC.